Detailed here is one T cell receptor (beta chain). The antigen remains unidentified. The sample originates from a study of cytomegalovirus exposure and HLA in healthy donors. V was shortened by 4 bases and J by 2 bases, with 12 bases between the two germline ends. The germline V gene has CDR1 SGDLS and CDR2 YYNGEE. CDR3 length: 14 amino acids. General study results and limits: A previous analysis found most TCR beta V segments productive roughly 87% or roughly 30% of the time.

PCR used 60 Vbeta primers and 13 Jbeta primers. Method: immunoSEQ multiplex PCR; TCRdb's copy keeps in-frame clones and lacks some. The sample has 150,000 to 200,000 clones; about four fifths are singletons. This TCR was recovered from a boy younger than 18 in good health and CMV-seronegative. The J gene is TRBJ1-2, the V gene TRBV9; tentatively, D is TRBD1 (6 bases). Sequencing was done on a sample of PBMCs. The CDR3 loop is CASSSSQGNYGYTF. CDR3 DNA sequence: TGTGCCAGCAGCTCAAGCCAGGGGAACTATGGCTACACCTTC.